These 16 T cell receptor beta chains originate from one sample sequenced in a study of blood T cell repertoires in COVID-19. Profiling relied on immunoSEQ multiplex PCR, and the TCRdb table lists in-frame clones only, not all of them. Among about 180,000 clones listed, 70% to 90% were seen once. The sample comprised peripheral blood. The receptors shown here come from a man in his forties or fifties with active or convalescent COVID-19.

The rearrangement links TRBV18 to TRBJ1-6, with 7 nucleotides matching TRBD1. In germline, CDR1 is KGHSH, CDR2 LQKENI. V was pared by 2 bases and J by 8 bases, with 6 bases of the junction left unmatched. The CDR3 runs 15 residues. CDR3 DNA sequence: TGTGCCAGCTCACCAGCTCTTACAGGGGATTCACCCCTCCACTTT. Amino acid sequence: CASSPALTGDSPLHF.

The chain carries TRBV7-6 and TRBJ1-6; 8 nucleotides agree with TRBD1. J gave up 5 bases and V 5 bases, and 5 bases lay outside the gene matches. The length of the CDR3 is 15 residues. Per the germline V gene, CDR1 is SGHVS and CDR2 is FNYEAQ. CDR3 nucleotides: TGTGCCAGCAGCCGTCAGGACAGGGATAATTCACCCCTCCACTTT. It codes for CASSRQDRDNSPLHF.

This rearrangement joins TRBV4-2 to TRBJ2-1; no definite D call. V was shortened by 3 bases and J by 9 bases, with 9 bases between the two germline ends. There are 12 residues in the CDR3. Per germline, CDR1 LGHNA and CDR2 YNFKEQ. CDR3 in amino acids: CASSQEMAEQFF. The CDR3 nucleotides read TGTGCCAGCAGCCAGGAGATGGCTGAGCAGTTCTTC.

The CDR3 DNA follows: TGTGCCAGCTCACCCAGGGGGGCAGCAGGAACTTTGAACACTGAAGCTTTCTTT. Translated: CASSPRGAAGTLNTEAFF. The V and J genes are TRBV18 and TRBJ1-1; 7 bases are shared with TRBD1. Trimming took 3 bases from V and 0 from J; bases not matched to a gene: 13. The CDR3 is 18 residues long. CDR1 KGHSH and CDR2 LQKENI come from the germline V gene.

Comments on this clone: One end of the junction does not line up with germline, which may come from a read error. This rearrangement joins TRBV5-5 to TRBJ1-2; 8 nucleotides line up with TRBD1. Germline values: CDR1 SGHKS, CDR2 YYEKEE (reference sequence). The CDR3 extends over 12 amino acids. For the CDR3, the DNA is TGTGCCAGCAGCTATCAGGACAGGGAAGCGTCCTTC. It yields the protein CASSYQDREASF. The full variable domain, in which reference TRBV5-5 and TRBJ1-2 provide the parts outside the CDR3, is DAGVTQSPTHLIKTRGQQVTLRCSPISGHKSVSWYQQVLGQGPQFIFQYYEKEERGRGNFPDRFSARQFPNYSSELNVNALLLGDSALYLCASSYQDREASFGSGTRLTVV.

The CDR3 bases are TGTGCCAGCAGCTTATCCCGACTAGCGGGAGCCGGGAATGAGCAGTTCTTC. Translation: CASSLSRLAGAGNEQFF. The J gene is TRBJ2-1, the V gene TRBV7-3; TRBD2 matches 12 bases. The CDR3 extends over 17 amino acids. V trimming: 2 bases; J trimming: 7 bases; junction bases outside the gene matches: 9. Germline loops: CDR1 SGHTA, CDR2 FQGTGA.

The chain couples TRBV28 to TRBJ1-2; tentative D call: TRBD1 (6 bases). V was shortened by 1 base and J by 8 bases, with 14 bases between the two germline ends. The CDR3 length is 14 residues. Germline assignment: CDR1 MDHEN and CDR2 SYDVKM. The CDR3 region is CASSLSRGAGGYTF. The CDR3 DNA reads as TGTGCCAGCAGTTTATCTCGGGGGGCTGGCGGCTACACCTTC.

The chain has TRBV28 and TRBJ2-3, with 7 bases identical to TRBD2. V was pared by 6 bases and J by 0 bases, with 9 bases of the junction left unmatched. The CDR3 length is 16 residues. Germline V gene lookup returns CDR1 MDHEN and CDR2 SYDVKM. CDR3 sequence reads: CASSQPSGISTDTQYF. The DNA for the CDR3 is TGTGCCAGCAGCCAACCTAGCGGCATAAGCACAGATACGCAGTATTTT.

The CDR3 DNA reads TGTGCCAGCAGCGGACTGAAGAACACTGAAGCTTTCTTT. Amino acid sequence: CASSGLKNTEAFF. The gene calls are TRBV7-9 and TRBJ1-1; D call uncertain. Germline values: CDR1 SEHNR, CDR2 FQNEAQ (reference sequence). V lost 5 bases, J lost 1 base, and 8 bases lay in between. The CDR3 spans 13 residues.

The chain couples TRBV7-9 to TRBJ1-1; unclear D gene. The CDR3 extends over 14 amino acids. The germline V gene has CDR1 SEHNR and CDR2 FQNEAQ (reference sequence). V gave up 1 base and J gave up 11 bases, with 17 bases separating them. DNA for the CDR3: TGTGCCAGCAGCTTAGGCCCCCAGGCGGGGAACGCTTTCTTT. Protein sequence: CASSLGPQAGNAFF. Variable domain in full (rest from reference TRBV7-9 and TRBJ1-1): DTGVSQNPRHKITKRGQNVTFRCDPISEHNRLYWYRQTLGQGPEFLTYFQNEAQLEKSRLLSDRFSAERPKGSFSTLEIQRTEQGDSAMYLCASSLGPQAGNAFFGQGTRLTVV.

The chain joins TRBV12-5 to TRBJ2-3; TRBD1 might be the D (6 bases). This CDR3 region has 13 residues. V was clipped by 3 bases and J by 4 bases, with 8 bases between them. Looked up from germline, CDR1 is LGHNT and CDR2 is FRNRAP. This CDR3 reads CASGLQGPDTQYF. The CDR3 DNA follows: TGTGCTAGTGGTTTACAGGGCCCAGATACGCAGTATTTT.

The chain has TRBV12-3 or TRBV12-4 and TRBJ2-7; D is unclear. The CDR3 is 13 residues long. Trimming took 1 base from V and 3 from J, leaving 7 bases between them. CDR3 amino acids: CASSLDSYYEQYF. The DNA for the CDR3 is TGTGCCAGCAGTTTAGACAGCTACTACGAGCAGTACTTC.

V is TRBV19 and J is TRBJ1-5; tentatively, D is TRBD1 (5 bases). This CDR3 has 15 residues. Between the trimmed V and J ends, which lost 6 bases and 7 bases, there was a span of 19 bases. The V gene's germline CDR1 is LNHDA and CDR2 SQIVND (reference sequence). In DNA form, the CDR3 reads TGTGCCAGTAGCAATCTGGCAGGGTGGTGGCAGCCCCAGCATTTT. It yields the protein CASSNLAGWWQPQHF.

The chain links TRBV29-1 to TRBJ2-3; 11 bases map to TRBD2. V was pared by 4 bases and J by 3 bases, with 12 bases of the junction left unmatched. The CDR3 spans 17 residues. The germline V gene encodes CDR1 SQVTM and CDR2 ANQGSEA. CDR3 bases: TGCAGCGTTGCCCGGGGACTAGCGGAAACTATAACAGATACGCAGTATTTT. The encoded protein is CSVARGLAETITDTQYF.

V gene TRBV5-1 combines with J gene TRBJ1-6, with 8 bases identical to TRBD1. Losses at the gene ends were 0 bases for V and 7 bases for J; bases not matched to a gene: 3. Germline lookup yields CDR1 SGHRS and CDR2 YFSETQ. This CDR3 is 15 amino acids long. The CDR3 reads CASSLGQGINSPLHF. As DNA, the CDR3 is TGCGCCAGCAGCTTGGGACAGGGGATCAATTCACCCCTCCACTTT.

The V and J genes are TRBV18 and TRBJ1-3; D remains unclear. In germline, CDR1 is KGHSH, CDR2 LQKENI. The V gene lost 6 bases and the J gene lost 0 bases, with 9 bases spanning the gap. This CDR3 region has 14 residues. CDR3 residues: CASSLTSSGNTIYF. CDR3 bases: TGTGCCAGCTCGCTCACAAGCTCTGGAAACACCATATATTTT.